Sequencing of this T cell receptor (beta chain) was carried out in a study of T cell repertoires in cytomegalovirus infection. About the study: Public TCR beta signatures provided an indication of both CMV infection and a matching HLA type. Study-wide results and limits: Summed frequency of public TCR beta families distinguished CMV carriers with the relevant HLA.

The CDR3 totals 14 residues. Germline V CDR1 and CDR2: SGHVT, SQSDAQ. A word on this clonotype: What it recognizes is unknown. An end of the junction differs from the germline gene, which may be a read error.

TCRdb re-called the reads with MiXCR, one entry per CDR3 protein. The table has about 230,000 distinct CDR3 sequences, 22% seen once; the top ten hold about 20%. The clonotype comes from a human donor in good health (CMV status not recorded). Some clones in this sample may be carry-over from other donors' samples. Input material: CD8+ T cells from PBMCs. The V and J genes are TRBV7-4 and TRBJ1-3; maybe TRBD1 (5 bases). In nucleotides, the CDR3 is TGTGCCAGCAGCTATGGGGGGAGTGGAACCACCATATATTTT. This encodes CASSYGGSGTTIYF.